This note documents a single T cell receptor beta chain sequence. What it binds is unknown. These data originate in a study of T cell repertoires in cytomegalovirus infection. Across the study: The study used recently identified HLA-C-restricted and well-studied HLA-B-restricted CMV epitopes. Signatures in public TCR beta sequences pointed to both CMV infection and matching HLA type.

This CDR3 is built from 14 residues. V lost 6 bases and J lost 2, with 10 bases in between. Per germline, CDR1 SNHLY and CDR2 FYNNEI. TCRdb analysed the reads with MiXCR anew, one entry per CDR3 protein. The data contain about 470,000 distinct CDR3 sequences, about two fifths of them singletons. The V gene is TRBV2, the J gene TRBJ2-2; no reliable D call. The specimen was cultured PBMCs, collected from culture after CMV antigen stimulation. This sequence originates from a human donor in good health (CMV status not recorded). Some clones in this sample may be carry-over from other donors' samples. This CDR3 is CASRGEINTGELFF. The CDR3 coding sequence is TGTGCCAGCAGGGGCGAGATCAACACCGGGGAGCTGTTTTTT.